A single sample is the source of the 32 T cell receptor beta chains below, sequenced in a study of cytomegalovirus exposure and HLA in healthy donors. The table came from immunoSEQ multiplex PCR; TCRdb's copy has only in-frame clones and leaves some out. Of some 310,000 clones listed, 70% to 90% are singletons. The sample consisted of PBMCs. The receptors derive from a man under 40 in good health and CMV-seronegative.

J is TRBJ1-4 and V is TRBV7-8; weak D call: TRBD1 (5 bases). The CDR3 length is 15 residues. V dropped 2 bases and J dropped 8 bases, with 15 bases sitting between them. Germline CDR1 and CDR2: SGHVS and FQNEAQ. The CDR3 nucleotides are TGTGCCAGCAGCTTACAGGACAAAGGCCAAGAAAAACTGTTTTTT. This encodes CASSLQDKGQEKLFF.

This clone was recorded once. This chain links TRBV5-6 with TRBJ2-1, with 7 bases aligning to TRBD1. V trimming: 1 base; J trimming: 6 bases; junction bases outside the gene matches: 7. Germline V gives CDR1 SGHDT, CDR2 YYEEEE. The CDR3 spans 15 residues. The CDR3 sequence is CASSLSDREVNEQFF. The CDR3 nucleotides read TGTGCCAGCAGCTTGAGTGACAGGGAAGTCAATGAGCAGTTCTTC. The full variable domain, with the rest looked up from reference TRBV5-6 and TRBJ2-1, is DAGVTQSPTHLIKTRGQQVTLRCSPKSGHDTVSWYQQALGQGPQFIFQYYEEEERQRGNFPDRFSGHQFPNYSSELNVNALLLGDSALYLCASSLSDREVNEQFFGPGTRLTVL.

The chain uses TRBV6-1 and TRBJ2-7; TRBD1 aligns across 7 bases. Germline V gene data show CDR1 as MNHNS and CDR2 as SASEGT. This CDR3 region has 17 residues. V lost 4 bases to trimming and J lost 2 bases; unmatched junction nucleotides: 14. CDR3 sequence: CASSVQAGAGGPYEQYF. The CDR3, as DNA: TGTGCCAGCAGTGTTCAGGCCGGGGCAGGGGGACCCTACGAGCAGTACTTC.

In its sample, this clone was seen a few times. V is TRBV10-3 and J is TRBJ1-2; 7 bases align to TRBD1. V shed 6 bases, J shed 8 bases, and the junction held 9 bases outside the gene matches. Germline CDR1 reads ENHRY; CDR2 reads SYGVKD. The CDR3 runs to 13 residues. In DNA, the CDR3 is TGTGCCATCAGGACCGACAGGGCAGTCGGCTACACCTTC. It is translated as CAIRTDRAVGYTF.

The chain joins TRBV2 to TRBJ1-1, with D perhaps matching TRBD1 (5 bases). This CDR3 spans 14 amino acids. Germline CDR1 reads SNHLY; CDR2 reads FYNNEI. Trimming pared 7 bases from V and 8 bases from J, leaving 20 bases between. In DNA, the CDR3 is TGTGCCAGCATCGGTGGGGGGGAGCTCCGGGAAGCTTTCTTT. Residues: CASIGGGELREAFF.

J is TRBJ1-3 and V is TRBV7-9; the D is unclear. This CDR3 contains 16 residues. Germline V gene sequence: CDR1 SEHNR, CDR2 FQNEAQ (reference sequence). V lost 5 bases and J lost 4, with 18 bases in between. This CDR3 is CASSNPLAGWGNTIYF. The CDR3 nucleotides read TGTGCCAGCAGCAACCCCTTAGCGGGGTGGGGAAACACCATATATTTT. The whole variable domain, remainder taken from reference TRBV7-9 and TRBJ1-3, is DTGVSQNPRHKITKRGQNVTFRCDPISEHNRLYWYRQTLGQGPEFLTYFQNEAQLEKSRLLSDRFSAERPKGSFSTLEIQRTEQGDSAMYLCASSNPLAGWGNTIYFGEGSWLTVV.

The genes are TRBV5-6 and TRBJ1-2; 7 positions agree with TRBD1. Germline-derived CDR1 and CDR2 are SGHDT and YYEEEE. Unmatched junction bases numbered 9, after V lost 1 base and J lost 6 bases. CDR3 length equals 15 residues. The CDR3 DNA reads TGTGCCAGCAGCTTGTTGCAGGGGGAGAGGAATGGCTACACCTTC. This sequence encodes CASSLLQGERNGYTF.

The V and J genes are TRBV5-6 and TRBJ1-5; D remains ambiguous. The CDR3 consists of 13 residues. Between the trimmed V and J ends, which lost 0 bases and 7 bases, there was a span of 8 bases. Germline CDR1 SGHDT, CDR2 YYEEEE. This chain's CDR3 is CASSLGAGQPQHF. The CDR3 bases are TGTGCCAGCAGCTTGGGGGCGGGCCAGCCCCAGCATTTT. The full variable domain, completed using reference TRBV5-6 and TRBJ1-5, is DAGVTQSPTHLIKTRGQQVTLRCSPKSGHDTVSWYQQALGQGPQFIFQYYEEEERQRGNFPDRFSGHQFPNYSSELNVNALLLGDSALYLCASSLGAGQPQHFGDGTRLSIL.

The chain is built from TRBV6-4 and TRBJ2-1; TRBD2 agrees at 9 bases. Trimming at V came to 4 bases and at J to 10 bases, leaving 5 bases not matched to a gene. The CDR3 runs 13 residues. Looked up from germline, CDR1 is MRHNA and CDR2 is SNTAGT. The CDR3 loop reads CASSASGGNEQFF. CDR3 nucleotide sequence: TGTGCCAGCAGTGCCAGCGGGGGGAACGAGCAGTTCTTC.

CDR3 nucleotide sequence: TGTGCCAGCAGCCCTACGCGTGTGAATGGCGGGGAGCTGTTTTTT. Residues: CASSPTRVNGGELFF. V gene TRBV7-9 combines with J gene TRBJ2-2; D not resolved. The germline V gene encodes CDR1 SEHNR and CDR2 FQNEAQ (reference sequence). Trimming shortened V by 5 bases and J by 7 bases, and 17 bases separated the two germline ends. The CDR3 spans 15 residues.

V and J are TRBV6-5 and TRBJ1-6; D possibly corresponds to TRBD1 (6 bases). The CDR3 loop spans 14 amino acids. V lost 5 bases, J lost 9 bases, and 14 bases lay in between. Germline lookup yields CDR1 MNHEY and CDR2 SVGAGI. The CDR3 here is CASSIQGVVSPLHF. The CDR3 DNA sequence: TGTGCCAGCAGTATACAGGGTGTTGTTTCACCCCTCCACTTT.

The CDR3 here is CAWSQGLLQPQHF. CDR3 nucleotide sequence: TGTGCCTGGAGTCAGGGGCTCCTACAGCCCCAGCATTTT. V gene TRBV30 combines with J gene TRBJ1-5; D perhaps matches TRBD1 (6 bases). Looked up from germline, CDR1 is GTSNPN and CDR2 is SVGIG (reference sequence). The V end was cut by 2 bases, the J end by 7 bases, with 12 bases between. This CDR3 has 13 amino acids.

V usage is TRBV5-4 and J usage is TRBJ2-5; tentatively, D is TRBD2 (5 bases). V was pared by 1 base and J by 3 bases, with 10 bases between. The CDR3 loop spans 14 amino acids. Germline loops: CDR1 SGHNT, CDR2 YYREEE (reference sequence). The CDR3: CASSLPGWKETQYF. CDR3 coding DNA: TGTGCCAGCAGCTTGCCGGGGTGGAAAGAGACCCAGTACTTC.

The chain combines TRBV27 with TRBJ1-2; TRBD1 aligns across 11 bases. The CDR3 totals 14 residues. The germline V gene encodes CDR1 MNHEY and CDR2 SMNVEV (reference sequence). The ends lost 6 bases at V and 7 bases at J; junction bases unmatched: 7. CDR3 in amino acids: CASSPGQGVGGYTF. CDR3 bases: TGTGCCAGCAGCCCGGGACAGGGGGTAGGTGGCTACACCTTC.

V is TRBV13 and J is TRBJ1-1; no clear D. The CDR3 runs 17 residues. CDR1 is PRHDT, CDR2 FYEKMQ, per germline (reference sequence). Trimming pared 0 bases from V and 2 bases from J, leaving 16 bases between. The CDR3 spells CASSLGRMEFRNTEAFF. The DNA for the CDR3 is TGTGCCAGCAGCTTAGGCAGGATGGAATTCCGTAACACTGAAGCTTTCTTT.

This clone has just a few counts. In DNA, the CDR3 is TGTGCCAGCAGCTCCGGGACAGGGCTTATCTACGAGCAGTACTTC. Its protein is CASSSGTGLIYEQYF. V and J are TRBV7-9 and TRBJ2-7, with 9 bases that match TRBD1. This CDR3 contains 15 residues. Trimming at V came to 4 bases and at J to 3 bases, leaving 7 bases not matched to a gene. Germline V gene data show CDR1 as SEHNR and CDR2 as FQNEAQ (reference sequence).

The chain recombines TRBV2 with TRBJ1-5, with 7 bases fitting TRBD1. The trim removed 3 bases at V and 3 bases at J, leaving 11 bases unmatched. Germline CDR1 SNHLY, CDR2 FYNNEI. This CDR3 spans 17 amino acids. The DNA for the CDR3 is TGTGCCAGCAGTGATTTCCCGACAGGGAGGAACAATCAGCCCCAGCATTTT. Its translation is CASSDFPTGRNNQPQHF.

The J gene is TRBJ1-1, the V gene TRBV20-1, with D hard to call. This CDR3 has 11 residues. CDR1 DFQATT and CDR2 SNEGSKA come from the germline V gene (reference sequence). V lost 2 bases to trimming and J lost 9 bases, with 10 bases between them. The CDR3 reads CSARSTPKAFF. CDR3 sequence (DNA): TGCAGTGCTAGATCGACACCGAAAGCTTTCTTT.

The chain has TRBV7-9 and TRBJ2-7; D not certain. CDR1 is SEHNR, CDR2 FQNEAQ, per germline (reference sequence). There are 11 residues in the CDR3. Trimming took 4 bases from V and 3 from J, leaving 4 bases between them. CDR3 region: CASSSYYEQYF. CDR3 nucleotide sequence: TGTGCCAGCAGCTCCTACTACGAGCAGTACTTC.

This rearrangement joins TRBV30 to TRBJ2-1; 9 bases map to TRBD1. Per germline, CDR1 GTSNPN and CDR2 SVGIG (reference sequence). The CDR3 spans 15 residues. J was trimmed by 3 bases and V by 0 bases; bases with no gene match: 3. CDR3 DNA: TGTGCCTGGAGTGTACTGGACAGGGGCTACAATGAGCAGTTCTTC. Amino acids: CAWSVLDRGYNEQFF. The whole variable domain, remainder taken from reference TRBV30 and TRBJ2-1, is SQTIHQWPATLVQPVGSPLSLECTVEGTSNPNLYWYRQAAGRGLQLLFYSVGIGQISSEVPQNLSASRPQDRQFILSSKKLLLSDSGFYLCAWSVLDRGYNEQFFGPGTRLTVL.

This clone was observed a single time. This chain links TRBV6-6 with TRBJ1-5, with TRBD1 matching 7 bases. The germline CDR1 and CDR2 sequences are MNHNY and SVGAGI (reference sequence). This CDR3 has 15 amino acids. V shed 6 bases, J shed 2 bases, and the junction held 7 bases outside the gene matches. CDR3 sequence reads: CASREGGGGNQPQHF. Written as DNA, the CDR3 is TGTGCCAGCAGGGAAGGGGGCGGGGGCAATCAGCCCCAGCATTTT.

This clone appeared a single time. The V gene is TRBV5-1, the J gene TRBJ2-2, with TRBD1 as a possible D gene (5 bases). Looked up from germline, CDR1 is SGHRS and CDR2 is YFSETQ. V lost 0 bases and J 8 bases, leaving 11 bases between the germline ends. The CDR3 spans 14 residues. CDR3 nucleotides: TGCGCCAGCAGCTTGGCGCAGGGCCCGGGGGAGCTGTTTTTT. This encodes CASSLAQGPGELFF.

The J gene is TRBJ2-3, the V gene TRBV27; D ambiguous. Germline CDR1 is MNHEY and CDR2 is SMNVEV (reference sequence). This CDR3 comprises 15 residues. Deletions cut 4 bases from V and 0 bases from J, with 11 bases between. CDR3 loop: CASSSLIASTDTQYF. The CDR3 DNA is TGTGCCAGCAGTTCCCTTATAGCAAGCACAGATACGCAGTATTTT.

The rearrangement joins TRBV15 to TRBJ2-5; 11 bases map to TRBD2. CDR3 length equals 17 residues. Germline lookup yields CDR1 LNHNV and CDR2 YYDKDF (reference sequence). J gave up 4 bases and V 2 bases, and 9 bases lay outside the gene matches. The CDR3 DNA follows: TGTGCCACCAGCAGAAGAACTCTAGCGGGGGGCTCAGAGACCCAGTACTTC. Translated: CATSRRTLAGGSETQYF.

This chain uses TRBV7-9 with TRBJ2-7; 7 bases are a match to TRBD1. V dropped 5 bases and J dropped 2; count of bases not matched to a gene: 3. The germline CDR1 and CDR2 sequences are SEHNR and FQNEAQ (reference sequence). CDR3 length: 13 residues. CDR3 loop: CASSTGVPYEQYF. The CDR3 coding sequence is TGTGCCAGCAGCACAGGGGTTCCCTACGAGCAGTACTTC.

Here the CDR3 reads CAIRGTEAGNTIYF. The CDR3 nucleotides read TGTGCCATCAGGGGGACAGAGGCCGGAAACACCATATATTTT. V gene TRBV10-3 combines with J gene TRBJ1-3, with 7 nucleotides matching TRBD1. V was pared by 6 bases and J by 4 bases, with 6 bases of the junction left unmatched. The CDR3 is made up of 14 amino acids. CDR1 ENHRY and CDR2 SYGVKD come from the germline V gene.

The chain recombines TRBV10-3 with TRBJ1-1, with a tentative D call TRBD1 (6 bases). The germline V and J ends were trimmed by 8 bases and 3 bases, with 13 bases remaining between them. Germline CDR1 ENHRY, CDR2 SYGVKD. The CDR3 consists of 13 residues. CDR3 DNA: TGTGCCATCGGGATGGGGGCCGACACTGAAGCTTTCTTT. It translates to CAIGMGADTEAFF.

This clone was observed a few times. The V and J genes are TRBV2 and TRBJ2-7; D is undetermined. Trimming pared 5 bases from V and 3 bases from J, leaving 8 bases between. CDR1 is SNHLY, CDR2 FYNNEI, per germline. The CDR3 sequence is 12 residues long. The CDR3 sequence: CASSPDDYEQYF. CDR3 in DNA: TGTGCCAGCAGTCCAGATGACTACGAGCAGTACTTC.

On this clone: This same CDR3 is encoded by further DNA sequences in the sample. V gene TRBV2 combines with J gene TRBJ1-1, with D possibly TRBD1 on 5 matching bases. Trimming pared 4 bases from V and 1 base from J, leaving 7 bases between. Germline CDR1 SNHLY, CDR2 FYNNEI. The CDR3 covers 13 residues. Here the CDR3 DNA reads TGTGCCAGCAGTGGGGGGGAGAACACTGAAGCTTTCTTT. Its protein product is CASSGGENTEAFF.

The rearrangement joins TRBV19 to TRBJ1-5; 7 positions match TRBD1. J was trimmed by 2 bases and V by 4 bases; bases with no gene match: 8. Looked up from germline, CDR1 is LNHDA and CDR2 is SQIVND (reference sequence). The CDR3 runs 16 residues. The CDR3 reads CASSTRGTARNQPQHF. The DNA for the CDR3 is TGTGCCAGTAGTACCCGCGGGACAGCCCGCAATCAGCCCCAGCATTTT.

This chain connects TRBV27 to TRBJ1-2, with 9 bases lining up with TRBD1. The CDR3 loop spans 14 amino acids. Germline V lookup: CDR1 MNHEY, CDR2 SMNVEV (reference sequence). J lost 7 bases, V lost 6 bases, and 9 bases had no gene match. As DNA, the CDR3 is TGTGCCAGCAGGAAAGGGACAGGGCAGCTTGGCTACACCTTC. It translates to CASRKGTGQLGYTF.

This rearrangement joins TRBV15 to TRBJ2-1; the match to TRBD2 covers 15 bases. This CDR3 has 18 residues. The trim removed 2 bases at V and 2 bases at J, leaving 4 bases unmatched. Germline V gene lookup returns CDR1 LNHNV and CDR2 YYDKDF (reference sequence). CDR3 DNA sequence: TGTGCCACCAGCAGAACCAGGACTAGCGGGGGGGCCTACAATGAGCAGTTCTTC. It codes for CATSRTRTSGGAYNEQFF.